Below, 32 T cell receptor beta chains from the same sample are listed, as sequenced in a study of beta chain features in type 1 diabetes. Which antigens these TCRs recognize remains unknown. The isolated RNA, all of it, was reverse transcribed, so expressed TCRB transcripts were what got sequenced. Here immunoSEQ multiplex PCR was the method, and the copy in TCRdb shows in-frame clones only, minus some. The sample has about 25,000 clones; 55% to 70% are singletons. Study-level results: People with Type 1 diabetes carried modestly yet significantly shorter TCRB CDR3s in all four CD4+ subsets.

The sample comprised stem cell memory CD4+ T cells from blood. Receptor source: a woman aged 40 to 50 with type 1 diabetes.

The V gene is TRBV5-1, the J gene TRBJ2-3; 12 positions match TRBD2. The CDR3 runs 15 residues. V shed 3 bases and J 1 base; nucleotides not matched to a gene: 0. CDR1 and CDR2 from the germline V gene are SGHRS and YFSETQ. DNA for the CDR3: TGCGCCAGCAGCTGGACTAGCGGGGGCACAGATACGCAGTATTTT. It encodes CASSWTSGGTDTQYF.

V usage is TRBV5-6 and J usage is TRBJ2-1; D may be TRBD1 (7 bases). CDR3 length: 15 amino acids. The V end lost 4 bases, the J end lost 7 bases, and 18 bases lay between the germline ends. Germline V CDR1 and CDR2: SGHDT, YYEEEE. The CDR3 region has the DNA TGTGCCAGCAGCCACCTGACTCCAGGGGGGAATGAGCAGTTCTTC. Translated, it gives CASSHLTPGGNEQFF.

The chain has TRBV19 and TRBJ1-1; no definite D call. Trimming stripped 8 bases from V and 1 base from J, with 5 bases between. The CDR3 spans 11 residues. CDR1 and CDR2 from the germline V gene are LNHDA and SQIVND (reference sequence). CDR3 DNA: TGTGCCAGTTGCGGGAACACTGAAGCTTTCTTT. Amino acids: CASCGNTEAFF.

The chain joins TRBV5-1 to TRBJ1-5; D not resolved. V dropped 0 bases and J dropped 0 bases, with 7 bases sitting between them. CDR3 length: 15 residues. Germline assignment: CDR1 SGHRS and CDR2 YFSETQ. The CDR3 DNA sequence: TGCGCCAGCAGCTTGGATGGCAATAGCAATCAGCCCCAGCATTTT. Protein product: CASSLDGNSNQPQHF.

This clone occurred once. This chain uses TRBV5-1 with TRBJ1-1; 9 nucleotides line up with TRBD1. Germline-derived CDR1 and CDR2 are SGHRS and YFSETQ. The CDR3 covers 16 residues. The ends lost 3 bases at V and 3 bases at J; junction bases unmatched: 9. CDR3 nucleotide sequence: TGCGCCAGCAGCTCGGGATCCGGGACAGGGCACACTGAAGCTTTCTTT. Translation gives CASSSGSGTGHTEAFF.

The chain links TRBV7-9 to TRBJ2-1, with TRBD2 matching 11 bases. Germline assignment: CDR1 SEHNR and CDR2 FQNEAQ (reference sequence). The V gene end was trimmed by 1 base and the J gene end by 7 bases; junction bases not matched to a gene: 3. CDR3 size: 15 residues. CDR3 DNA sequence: TGTGCCAGCAGCTTAGGACTAGCGGGGAGGAATGAGCAGTTCTTC. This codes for CASSLGLAGRNEQFF.

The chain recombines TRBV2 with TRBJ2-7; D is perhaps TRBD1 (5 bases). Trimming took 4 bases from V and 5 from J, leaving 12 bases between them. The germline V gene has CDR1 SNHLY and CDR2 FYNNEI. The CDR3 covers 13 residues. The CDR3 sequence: CASSGQGIDEQYF. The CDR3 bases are TGTGCCAGCAGTGGTCAGGGTATCGACGAGCAGTACTTC.

CDR3 nucleotides: TGTGCCAGTATGAACTTGAACACTGAAGCTTTCTTT. Protein: CASMNLNTEAFF. The J gene is TRBJ1-1, the V gene TRBV19; D remains ambiguous. Germline V gene lookup returns CDR1 LNHDA and CDR2 SQIVND (reference sequence). The CDR3 has 12 residues. The V gene lost 7 bases and the J gene lost 0 bases, with 6 bases spanning the gap.

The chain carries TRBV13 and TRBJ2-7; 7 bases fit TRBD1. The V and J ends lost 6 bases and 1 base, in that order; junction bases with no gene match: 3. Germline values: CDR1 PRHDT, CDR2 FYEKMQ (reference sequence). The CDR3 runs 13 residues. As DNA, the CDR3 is TGTGCCAGCAGGATACAGGGGTCCTACGAGCAGTACTTC. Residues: CASRIQGSYEQYF.

CDR3 coding DNA: TGTGCCAGCAGCCAAGAGGGACAGTTAAATCAGCCCCAGCATTTT. Residues: CASSQEGQLNQPQHF. V gene TRBV4-2 combines with J gene TRBJ1-5; 7 nucleotides match TRBD1. CDR1 and CDR2 from the germline V gene are LGHNA and YNFKEQ. After removal of 0 bases from V and 4 bases from J, the junction contained 3 bases not matched to a gene. The CDR3 contains 15 residues.

CDR3 amino acids: CASSDPGGSNEKLFF. The CDR3 DNA follows: TGTGCCAGCAGTGACCCGGGAGGGTCTAATGAAAAACTGTTTTTT. This rearrangement joins TRBV28 to TRBJ1-4; D not certain. CDR1 MDHEN and CDR2 SYDVKM come from the germline V gene. The length of the CDR3 is 15 residues. The ends were cut back, 5 bases at V and 3 bases at J, with 13 bases in the middle.

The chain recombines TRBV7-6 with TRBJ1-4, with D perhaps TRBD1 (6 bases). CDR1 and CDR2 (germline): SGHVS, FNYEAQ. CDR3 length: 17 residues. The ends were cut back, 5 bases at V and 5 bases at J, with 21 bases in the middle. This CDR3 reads CASSRRDSGTPNEKLFF. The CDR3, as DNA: TGTGCCAGCAGCCGTCGCGACTCCGGGACACCAAATGAAAAACTGTTTTTT.

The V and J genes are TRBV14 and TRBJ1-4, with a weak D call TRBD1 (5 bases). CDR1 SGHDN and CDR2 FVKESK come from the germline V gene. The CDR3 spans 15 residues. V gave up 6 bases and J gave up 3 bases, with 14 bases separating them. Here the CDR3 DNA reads TGTGCCAGCAGTCATCAGGGAGGTGCTAATGAAAAACTGTTTTTT. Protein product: CASSHQGGANEKLFF.

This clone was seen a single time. The CDR3 DNA follows: TGTGCCAGCACCGTTAGCGGGCGGACTGAAGCTTTCTTT. Encoded protein: CASTVSGRTEAFF. The chain couples TRBV7-9 to TRBJ1-1, with unresolved D. Germline V CDR1 and CDR2: SEHNR, FQNEAQ (reference sequence). CDR3 length: 13 residues. The V and J ends lost 7 bases and 5 bases respectively, with 14 bases between them.

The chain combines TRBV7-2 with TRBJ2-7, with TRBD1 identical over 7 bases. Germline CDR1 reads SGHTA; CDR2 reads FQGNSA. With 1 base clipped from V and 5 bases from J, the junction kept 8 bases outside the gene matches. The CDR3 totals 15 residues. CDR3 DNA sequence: TGTGCCAGCAGCTTAGTAGGGACAGTCGAGAACGAGCAGTACTTC. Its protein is CASSLVGTVENEQYF.

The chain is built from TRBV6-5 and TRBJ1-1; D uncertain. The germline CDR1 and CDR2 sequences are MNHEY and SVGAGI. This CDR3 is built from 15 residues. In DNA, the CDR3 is TGTGCAGTTACCCGCGGGAGCAGATTGAACACTGAAGCTTTCTTT. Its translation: CAVTRGSRLNTEAFF.

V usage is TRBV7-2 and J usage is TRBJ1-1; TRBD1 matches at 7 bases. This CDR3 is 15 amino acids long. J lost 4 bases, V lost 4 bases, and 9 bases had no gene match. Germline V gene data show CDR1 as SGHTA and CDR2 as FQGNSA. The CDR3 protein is CASSWGRQGGTEAFF. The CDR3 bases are TGTGCCAGCAGCTGGGGCCGGCAGGGGGGCACTGAAGCTTTCTTT.

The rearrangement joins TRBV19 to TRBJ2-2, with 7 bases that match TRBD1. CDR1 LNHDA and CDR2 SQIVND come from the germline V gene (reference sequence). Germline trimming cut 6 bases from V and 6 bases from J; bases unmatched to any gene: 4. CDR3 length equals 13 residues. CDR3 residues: CASRPTGPGELFF. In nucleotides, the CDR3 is TGTGCCAGTAGACCGACAGGGCCCGGGGAGCTGTTTTTT.

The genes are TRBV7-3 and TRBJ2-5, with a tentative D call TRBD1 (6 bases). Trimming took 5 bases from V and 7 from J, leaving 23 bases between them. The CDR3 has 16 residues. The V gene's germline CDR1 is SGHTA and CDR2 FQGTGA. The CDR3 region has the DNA TGTGCCAGCAGCCCAACCCCGGGACAAGGGACGCGGACCCAGTACTTC. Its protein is CASSPTPGQGTRTQYF.

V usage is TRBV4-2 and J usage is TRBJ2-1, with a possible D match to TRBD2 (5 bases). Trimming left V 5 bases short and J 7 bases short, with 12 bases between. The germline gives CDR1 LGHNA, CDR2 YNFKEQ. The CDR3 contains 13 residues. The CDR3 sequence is CASSLEVVNEQFF. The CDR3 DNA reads TGTGCCAGCAGCTTGGAGGTCGTTAATGAGCAGTTCTTC.

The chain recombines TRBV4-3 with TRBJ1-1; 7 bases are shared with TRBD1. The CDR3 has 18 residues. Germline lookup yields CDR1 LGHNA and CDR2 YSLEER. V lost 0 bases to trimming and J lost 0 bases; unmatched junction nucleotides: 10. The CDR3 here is CASSQEFRRQGVNTEAFF. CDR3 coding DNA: TGCGCCAGCAGCCAAGAATTTCGGCGGCAGGGGGTGAACACTGAAGCTTTCTTT.

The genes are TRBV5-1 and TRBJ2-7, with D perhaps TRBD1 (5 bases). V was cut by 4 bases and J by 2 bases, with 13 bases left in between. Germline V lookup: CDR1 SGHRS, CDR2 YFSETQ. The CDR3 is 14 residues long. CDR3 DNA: TGCGCCAGCAGCCCTTTACAGGCTACCTACGAGCAGTACTTC. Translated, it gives CASSPLQATYEQYF.

The DNA of the CDR3 is TGTGCCAGTAGTATAGCCGGGAGGGAGACCCAGTACTTC. It encodes CASSIAGRETQYF. The J gene is TRBJ2-5, the V gene TRBV19; 7 positions agree with TRBD2. CDR3 size: 13 residues. Germline lookup yields CDR1 LNHDA and CDR2 SQIVND (reference sequence). After removal of 1 base from V and 5 bases from J, the junction contained 1 base not matched to a gene.

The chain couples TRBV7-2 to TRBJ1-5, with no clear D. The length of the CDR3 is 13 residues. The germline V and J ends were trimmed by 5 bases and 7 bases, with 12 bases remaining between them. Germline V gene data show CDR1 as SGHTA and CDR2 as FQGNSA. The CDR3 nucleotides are TGTGCCAGCAGCCCGCGGGCTGAGCAGCCCCAGCATTTT. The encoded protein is CASSPRAEQPQHF.

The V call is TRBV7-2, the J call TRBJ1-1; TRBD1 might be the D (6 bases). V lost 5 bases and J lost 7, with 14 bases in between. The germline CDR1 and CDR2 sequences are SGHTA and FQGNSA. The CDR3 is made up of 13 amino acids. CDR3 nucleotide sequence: TGTGCCAGCAGCATTTACAGGGTCGGTGAAGCTTTCTTT. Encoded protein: CASSIYRVGEAFF.

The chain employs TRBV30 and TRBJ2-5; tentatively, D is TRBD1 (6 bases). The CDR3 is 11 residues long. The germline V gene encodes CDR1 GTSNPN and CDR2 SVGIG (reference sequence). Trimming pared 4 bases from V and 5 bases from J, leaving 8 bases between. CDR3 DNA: TGTGCCTGGACAGGGGACGAGACCCAGTACTTC. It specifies CAWTGDETQYF.

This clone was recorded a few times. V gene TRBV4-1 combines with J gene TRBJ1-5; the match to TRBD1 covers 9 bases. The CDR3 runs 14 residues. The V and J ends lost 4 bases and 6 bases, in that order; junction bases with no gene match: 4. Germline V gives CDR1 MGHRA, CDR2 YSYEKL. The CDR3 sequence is CASSPGQGTQPQHF. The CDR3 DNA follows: TGCGCCAGCAGCCCGGGACAGGGCACTCAGCCCCAGCATTTT.

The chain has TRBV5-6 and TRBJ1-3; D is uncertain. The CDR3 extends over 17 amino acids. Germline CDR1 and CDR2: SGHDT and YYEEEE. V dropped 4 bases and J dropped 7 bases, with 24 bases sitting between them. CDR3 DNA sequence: TGTGCCAGCAGCGGAGGACTGGCCGGGTGGCGGTGGAACACCATATATTTT. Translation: CASSGGLAGWRWNTIYF.

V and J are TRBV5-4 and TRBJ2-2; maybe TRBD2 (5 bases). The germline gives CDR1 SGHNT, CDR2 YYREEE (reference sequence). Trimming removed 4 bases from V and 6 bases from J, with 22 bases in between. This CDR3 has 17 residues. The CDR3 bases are TGTGCCAGCAGCCTTGGAGGAGGAGTTCACGGGGCCGGGGAGCTGTTTTTT. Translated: CASSLGGGVHGAGELFF.

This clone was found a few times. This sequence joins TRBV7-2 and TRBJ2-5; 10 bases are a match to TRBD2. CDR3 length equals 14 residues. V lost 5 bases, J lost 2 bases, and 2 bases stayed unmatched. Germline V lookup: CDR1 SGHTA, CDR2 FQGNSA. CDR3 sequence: CASSPSGRQETQYF. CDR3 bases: TGTGCCAGCAGCCCTAGCGGGAGACAAGAGACCCAGTACTTC.

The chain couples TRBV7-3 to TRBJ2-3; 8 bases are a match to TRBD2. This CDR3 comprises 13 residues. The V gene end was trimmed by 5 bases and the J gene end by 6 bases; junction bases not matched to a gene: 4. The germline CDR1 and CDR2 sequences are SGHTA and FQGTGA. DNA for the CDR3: TGTGCCAGCAGCATGACTAGCGTGGATACGCAGTATTTT. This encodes CASSMTSVDTQYF.

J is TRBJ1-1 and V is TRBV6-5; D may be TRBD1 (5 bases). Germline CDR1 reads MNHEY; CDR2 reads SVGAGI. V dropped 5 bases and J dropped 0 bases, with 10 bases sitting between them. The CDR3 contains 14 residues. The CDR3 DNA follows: TGTGCCAGCAGTCCAGACAGACTGAACACTGAAGCTTTCTTT. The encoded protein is CASSPDRLNTEAFF.